The 10 T cell receptor beta chains given below trace back to one sample, sequenced in a study of tumor-infiltrating lymphocytes in localized non-small cell lung cancer. Generated by immunoSEQ multiplex PCR, the TCRdb table keeps only in-frame clones and is missing some. The sample records 9,300 or so clones, under 85% being singletons. The sample comprised lung tumor tissue. The origin of the receptors is a human donor with non-small cell lung cancer.

This chain connects TRBV7-2 to TRBJ1-1; tentatively, D is TRBD1 (5 bases). Germline CDR1 and CDR2: SGHTA and FQGNSA. V gave up 8 bases and J gave up 1 base, with 11 bases separating them. The CDR3 loop spans 13 amino acids. CDR3 DNA sequence: TGTGCCAGCTCACTCCAGGGGAACACTGAAGCTTTCTTT. Translation gives CASSLQGNTEAFF.

This clone was seen a single time. This chain uses TRBV2 with TRBJ1-2, with D unclear. The CDR3 runs to 13 residues. Germline V CDR1 and CDR2: SNHLY, FYNNEI. With 4 bases removed from V and 0 bases from J, the gap between germline ends came to 6 bases. The CDR3 nucleotides are TGTGCCAGCAGTGCTGCGGCTAACTATGGCTACACCTTC. It is translated as CASSAAANYGYTF.

This rearrangement joins TRBV4-1 to TRBJ1-4; D not certain. Trimming took off 2 bases at V and 0 bases at J, with 10 bases between the two ends. CDR1 and CDR2 from the germline V gene are MGHRA and YSYEKL. This CDR3 spans 16 amino acids. In DNA, the CDR3 is TGCGCCAGCAGCCAATTCTTAGCCTCAACTAATGAAAAACTGTTTTTT. It codes for CASSQFLASTNEKLFF.

The V call is TRBV5-1, the J call TRBJ1-4, with D possibly TRBD1 on 6 matching bases. V gave up 2 bases and J gave up 3 bases, with 8 bases separating them. From germline, CDR1 is SGHRS and CDR2 YFSETQ. The length of the CDR3 is 14 residues. The CDR3 spells CASSFGGPNEKLFF. The DNA of the CDR3 is TGCGCCAGCAGCTTCGGGGGCCCTAATGAAAAACTGTTTTTT.

The chain carries TRBV6-5 and TRBJ1-4, with D perhaps matching TRBD1 (5 bases). Germline V gene data show CDR1 as MNHEY and CDR2 as SVGAGI. Trimming pared 2 bases from V and 8 bases from J, leaving 15 bases between. There are 15 residues in the CDR3. The CDR3 region has the DNA TGTGCCAGCAGTTACACCGGGACCTTGGGGGAAAAACTGTTTTTT. It is translated as CASSYTGTLGEKLFF.

The chain recombines TRBV6-5 with TRBJ2-5, with 7 bases that match TRBD2. The CDR3 consists of 14 residues. Per germline, CDR1 MNHEY and CDR2 SVGAGI. V shed 1 base and J 2 bases; nucleotides not matched to a gene: 1. The CDR3 DNA sequence: TGTGCCAGCAGTTACTGGCGGGGGCAAGAGACCCAGTACTTC. Translation gives CASSYWRGQETQYF.

This clone was seen once. The chain uses TRBV6-6 and TRBJ2-3; D is perhaps TRBD1 or TRBD2 (6 bases each). Germline loops: CDR1 MNHNY, CDR2 SVGAGI (reference sequence). Trimming removed 1 base at V and 4 bases at J, with 9 bases between. The CDR3 has 14 residues. The CDR3 loop is CASSYWGAPDTQYF. The CDR3 DNA reads TGTGCCAGCAGTTACTGGGGGGCCCCAGATACGCAGTATTTT.

The J gene is TRBJ1-5, the V gene TRBV6-5; D may be TRBD1 (6 bases). Germline V gives CDR1 MNHEY, CDR2 SVGAGI. CDR3 length equals 14 residues. V shed 5 bases and J shed 9 bases, with 17 bases lying between them. The CDR3 DNA follows: TGTGCCAGCAGTCCCCAGGGGAGCTTTTGGCCCCAGCATTTT. This encodes CASSPQGSFWPQHF.

V and J are TRBV7-9 and TRBJ1-1; tentatively, D is TRBD1 (5 bases). Germline V gene lookup returns CDR1 SEHNR and CDR2 FQNEAQ (reference sequence). This CDR3 is built from 12 residues. V lost 10 bases and J lost 7, with 16 bases in between. The CDR3 nucleotides are TGTGCCATCAGGGAGACTACCGTTGAAGCTTTCTTT. Its protein is CAIRETTVEAFF.

This chain connects TRBV15 to TRBJ2-3; D could derive from TRBD1 or TRBD2 (6 bases each). The V gene lost 1 base and the J gene lost 2 bases, with 10 bases spanning the gap. Germline values: CDR1 LNHNV, CDR2 YYDKDF (reference sequence). This CDR3 has 15 amino acids. This chain's CDR3 is CATSRGRDNTDTQYF. The DNA of the CDR3 is TGTGCCACCAGCAGAGGGCGGGACAACACAGATACGCAGTATTTT.